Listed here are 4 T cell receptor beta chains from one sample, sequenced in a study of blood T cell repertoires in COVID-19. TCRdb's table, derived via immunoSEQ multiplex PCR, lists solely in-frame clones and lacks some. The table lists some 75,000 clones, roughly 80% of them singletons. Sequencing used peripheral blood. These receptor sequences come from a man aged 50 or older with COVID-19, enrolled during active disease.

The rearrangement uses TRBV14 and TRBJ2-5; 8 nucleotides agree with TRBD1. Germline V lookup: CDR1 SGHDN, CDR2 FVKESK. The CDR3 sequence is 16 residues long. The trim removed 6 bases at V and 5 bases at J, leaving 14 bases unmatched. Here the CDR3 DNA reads TGTGCCAGCAGTCCTTTTACAGGGGGAACAGCGGAGACCCAGTACTTC. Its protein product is CASSPFTGGTAETQYF.

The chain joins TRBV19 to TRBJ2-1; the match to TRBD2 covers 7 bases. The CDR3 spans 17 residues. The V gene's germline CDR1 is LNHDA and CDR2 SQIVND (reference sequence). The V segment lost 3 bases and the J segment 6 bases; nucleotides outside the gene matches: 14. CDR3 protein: CASSMRRERSPPNEQFF. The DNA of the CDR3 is TGTGCCAGTAGTATGAGGCGGGAGCGGTCCCCCCCCAATGAGCAGTTCTTC.

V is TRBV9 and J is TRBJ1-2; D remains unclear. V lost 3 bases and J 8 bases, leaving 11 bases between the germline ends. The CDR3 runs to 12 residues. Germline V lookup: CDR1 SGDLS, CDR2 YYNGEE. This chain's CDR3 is CASSEIFRGYTF. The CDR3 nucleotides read TGTGCCAGCAGCGAAATCTTCAGGGGCTACACCTTC.

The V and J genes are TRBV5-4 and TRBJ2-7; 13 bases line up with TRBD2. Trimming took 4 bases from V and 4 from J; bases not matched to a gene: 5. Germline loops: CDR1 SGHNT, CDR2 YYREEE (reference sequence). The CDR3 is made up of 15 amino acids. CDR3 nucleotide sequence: TGTGCCAGCAGCGTTACTAGCGGGAGGGCTTACGAGCAGTACTTC. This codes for CASSVTSGRAYEQYF.